This TCR beta chain was sequenced in a study of OX40 agonist ivuxolimab in advanced cancers. Study as a whole: The study enrolled dose-escalation patients with hepatocellular carcinoma, melanoma, renal cell or head and neck cancer. Treatment received earlier with anti-PD-1, anti-PD-L1 or anti-CTLA-4 agents was allowed, and under 50% had some.

With respect to this clone: As yet, its antigen is unknown.

Repertoires were generated with immunoSEQ multiplex PCR, while TCRdb's copy carries only in-frame clones and drops some. In the table there are 90,000 to 100,000 clones, about 88% of which are singletons. Study results and limitations: In the 0.1 to 3.0 mg/kg range, CD4+ and CD8+ blood T cells had expanded clonally by week 6.

Between the trimmed V and J ends, which lost 3 bases and 2 bases, there was a span of 11 bases. The CDR3 loop spans 16 amino acids. Looked up from germline, CDR1 is LNHDA and CDR2 is SQIVND (reference sequence). Patients were ineligible given autoimmune disease history or systemic immunosuppression. This receptor was taken from an adult with an advanced solid tumor such as melanoma, head and neck, liver or kidney cancer. Source: CD4+ or CD8+ T cells sorted from blood, taken in a trial of the OX40 agonist ivuxolimab. The V gene is TRBV19, the J gene TRBJ2-6; D unresolved. CDR3 sequence (DNA): TGTGCCAGTAGTATGGGGTTAGTACCTGGGGCCAACGTCCTGACTTTC. As protein: CASSMGLVPGANVLTF.